Presented here are 26 T cell receptor beta chains from one specimen sequenced in a study of blood T cell repertoires in COVID-19. Produced via immunoSEQ multiplex PCR; TCRdb's table is partial and in-frame only. The table shows some 97,000 clones, with approximately 87% occurring only once. Source material: peripheral blood. The receptors derive from a human donor in a cohort sampled during active COVID-19.

This clone was counted between two and nine times. The genes are TRBV10-1 and TRBJ2-2; TRBD1 is a possible D gene (5 bases). The germline V and J ends were trimmed by 6 bases and 2 bases, with 10 bases remaining between them. Germline V CDR1 and CDR2: WNHNN, SYGVQD (reference sequence). The CDR3 has 14 amino acids. In DNA form, the CDR3 reads TGCGCCAGCAGCGGCAGGGCAAACACCGGGGAGCTGTTTTTT. Its protein is CASSGRANTGELFF.

The CDR3 reads CASSLGQGWQNTEAFF. The CDR3 nucleotides are TGCGCCAGCAGCTTGGGACAGGGGTGGCAGAACACTGAAGCTTTCTTT. The chain has TRBV5-1 and TRBJ1-1; TRBD1 agrees at 8 bases. V was clipped by 0 bases and J by 1 base; unmatched bases: 5. CDR1 and CDR2 from the germline V gene are SGHRS and YFSETQ. The CDR3 loop spans 16 amino acids. The whole variable domain, remainder taken from reference TRBV5-1 and TRBJ1-1, is KAGVTQTPRYLIKTRGQQVTLSCSPISGHRSVSWYQQTPGQGLQFLFEYFSETQRNKGNFPGRFSGRQFSNSRSEMNVSTLELGDSALYLCASSLGQGWQNTEAFFGQGTRLTVV.

The chain recombines TRBV5-1 with TRBJ2-4; no reliable D call. This CDR3 is 15 amino acids long. Germline values: CDR1 SGHRS, CDR2 YFSETQ. V was cut by 4 bases and J by 0 bases, with 11 bases left in between. The DNA of the CDR3 is TGCGCCAGCAGCCTGGGAACTACAGCCAAAAACATTCAGTACTTC. This translates into CASSLGTTAKNIQYF.

The chain uses TRBV5-4 and TRBJ2-1; 7 bases are shared with TRBD2. The CDR3 is 19 amino acids. The germline CDR1 and CDR2 sequences are SGHNT and YYREEE (reference sequence). With V trimmed by 4 bases and J by 2 bases, 18 bases remained unmatched. In DNA form, the CDR3 reads TGTGCCAGCAGCCCGGGCCGGGTTGTGCCTAGCGGACCCTACAATGAGCAGTTCTTC. It encodes CASSPGRVVPSGPYNEQFF.

The chain couples TRBV5-1 to TRBJ1-1; D is ambiguous. V was pared by 3 bases and J by 11 bases, with 17 bases between. CDR3 length: 13 amino acids. Germline V gene data show CDR1 as SGHRS and CDR2 as YFSETQ. CDR3 protein: CASSSGPPGVAFF. Here the CDR3 DNA reads TGCGCCAGCAGCTCCGGACCACCCGGGGTGGCTTTCTTT.

The chain has TRBV19 and TRBJ2-1, with TRBD2 matching 10 bases. Germline V gene data show CDR1 as LNHDA and CDR2 as SQIVND (reference sequence). The CDR3 spans 17 residues. The V gene end was trimmed by 8 bases and the J gene end by 0 bases; junction bases not matched to a gene: 10. CDR3 DNA: TGTGCCAGTCGACTTGGACTAGCGGATAGCTCCTACAATGAGCAGTTCTTC. Amino acid sequence: CASRLGLADSSYNEQFF.

The rearrangement uses TRBV5-4 and TRBJ2-1; D may be TRBD2 (7 bases). In germline, CDR1 is SGHNT, CDR2 YYREEE (reference sequence). The CDR3 covers 15 residues. V dropped 0 bases and J dropped 4 bases, with 11 bases sitting between them. As DNA, the CDR3 is TGTGCCAGCAGCTTGGAAGGGGGGGGGTACAATGAGCAGTTCTTC. Its protein product is CASSLEGGGYNEQFF.

This chain links TRBV10-3 with TRBJ2-2, with 15 nucleotides matching TRBD2. CDR3 size: 17 residues. With 6 bases clipped from V and 5 bases from J, the junction kept 7 bases outside the gene matches. From germline, CDR1 is ENHRY and CDR2 SYGVKD. CDR3 sequence reads: CAIRGTSGGPDTGELFF. The CDR3 nucleotides are TGTGCCATCAGAGGGACTAGCGGGGGGCCTGATACCGGGGAGCTGTTTTTT.

This sequence joins TRBV19 and TRBJ1-1, with TRBD1 matching over 8 bases. Trimming at V came to 6 bases and at J to 4 bases, leaving 7 bases not matched to a gene. Germline V gene sequence: CDR1 LNHDA, CDR2 SQIVND (reference sequence). The CDR3 runs to 14 residues. The DNA of the CDR3 is TGTGCCAGTAGCAGCAGGGGGCCGAGCACTGAAGCTTTCTTT. Its translation: CASSSRGPSTEAFF.

This clone came up a few times. The chain employs TRBV2 and TRBJ1-5; 10 bases map to TRBD1. Germline CDR1 reads SNHLY; CDR2 reads FYNNEI. V lost 10 bases, J lost 3 bases, and 9 bases stayed unmatched. The CDR3 is made up of 15 amino acids. The CDR3 bases are TGTGCCACAAAGGGGACAGGGGCCATCAATCAGCCCCAGCATTTT. Protein sequence: CATKGTGAINQPQHF.

The chain uses TRBV5-6 and TRBJ2-3; TRBD2 might be the D (5 bases). There are 18 residues in the CDR3. V was pared by 6 bases and J by 2 bases, with 25 bases between. Germline lookup yields CDR1 SGHDT and CDR2 YYEEEE. The CDR3 reads CASIRRLGAVILTDTQYF. CDR3 in DNA: TGTGCCAGCATCCGGAGGCTAGGAGCGGTGATCCTCACAGATACGCAGTATTTT.

This sequence joins TRBV5-1 and TRBJ2-5, with 7 bases aligning to TRBD1. The germline gives CDR1 SGHRS, CDR2 YFSETQ. There are 13 residues in the CDR3. V dropped 4 bases and J dropped 1; count of bases not matched to a gene: 1. This CDR3 is CASSRTGQETQYF. The CDR3 bases are TGCGCCAGCAGCCGGACAGGCCAAGAGACCCAGTACTTC.

The V gene is TRBV5-5, the J gene TRBJ1-4, with D possibly TRBD1 on 5 matching bases. Germline V CDR1 and CDR2: SGHKS, YYEKEE (reference sequence). The CDR3 consists of 16 residues. The V end lost 7 bases, the J end lost 0 bases, and 16 bases lay between the germline ends. Here the CDR3 DNA reads TGTGCCAGCGGGGCCCAGGGAGGAGCAACTAATGAAAAACTGTTTTTT. Encoded protein: CASGAQGGATNEKLFF.

This clone has only one observation. This chain joins TRBV7-2 and TRBJ2-3, with D possibly matching TRBD2 (5 bases). V lost 7 bases and J lost 4, with 15 bases in between. Germline values: CDR1 SGHTA, CDR2 FQGNSA. The length of the CDR3 is 14 residues. CDR3 DNA: TGTGCCAGCATCCGGGATAGGAACTCAGATACGCAGTATTTT. Its translation: CASIRDRNSDTQYF.

The chain carries TRBV2 and TRBJ2-4, with TRBD2 matching over 7 bases. CDR3 length: 18 amino acids. The V gene's germline CDR1 is SNHLY and CDR2 FYNNEI. The V segment lost 2 bases and the J segment 1 base; nucleotides outside the gene matches: 11. The CDR3 DNA reads TGTGCCAGCAGTGAACGGGGAGGGGAGGGTCGGGCCAAAAACATTCAGTACTTC. Translating it yields CASSERGGEGRAKNIQYF.

The V and J genes are TRBV11-2 and TRBJ1-4; D remains unclear. The CDR3 loop spans 14 amino acids. Trimming removed 1 base from V and 4 bases from J, with 7 bases in between. Germline V gene lookup returns CDR1 SGHAT and CDR2 FQNNGV. For the CDR3, the DNA is TGTGCCAGCAGCTTAGGGCCAGTTAATGAAAAACTGTTTTTT. Its protein product is CASSLGPVNEKLFF.

This clone was detected only once. The chain joins TRBV5-1 to TRBJ2-6, with D possibly being TRBD1 (5 bases). Germline CDR1 and CDR2: SGHRS and YFSETQ. V shed 4 bases and J shed 3 bases, with 8 bases lying between them. The CDR3 covers 14 residues. CDR3 in amino acids: CASSDQGGANVLTF. The DNA for the CDR3 is TGCGCCAGCAGCGACCAGGGTGGGGCCAACGTCCTGACTTTC.

The J gene is TRBJ1-6, the V gene TRBV18, with 9 positions matching TRBD1. Germline CDR1 reads KGHSH; CDR2 reads LQKENI. CDR3 length equals 15 residues. With 3 bases clipped from V and 9 bases from J, the junction kept 6 bases outside the gene matches. The DNA of the CDR3 is TGTGCCAGCTCACCTCCGGGACAGGGTATTTCACCCCTCCACTTT. Its protein is CASSPPGQGISPLHF.

This chain uses TRBV23-1 with TRBJ2-3; D gene uncertain. TRBV23-1 is an ORF, and what it does is uncertain. With 0 bases removed from V and 2 bases from J, the gap between germline ends came to 6 bases. The CDR3 spans 14 residues. This CDR3 reads CASSQSSNTDTQYF. CDR3 DNA sequence: TGCGCCAGCAGTCAATCGTCCAACACAGATACGCAGTATTTT.

In DNA form, the CDR3 reads TGTGCCAGCATGAGGGTTATGGGTACTGAAGCTTTCTTT. Its translation: CASMRVMGTEAFF. This rearrangement joins TRBV2 to TRBJ1-1; D not resolved. CDR1 SNHLY and CDR2 FYNNEI come from the germline V gene. This CDR3 is built from 13 residues. V lost 7 bases to trimming and J lost 5 bases, with 14 bases between them.

The gene calls are TRBV5-6 and TRBJ1-2; a possible D gene is TRBD1 (5 bases). Germline values: CDR1 SGHDT, CDR2 YYEEEE. The V end lost 4 bases, the J end lost 6 bases, and 16 bases lay between the germline ends. The CDR3 runs to 14 residues. The CDR3 protein is CASSPAGGVHGYTF. CDR3 sequence (DNA): TGTGCCAGCAGCCCGGCGGGAGGGGTTCATGGCTACACCTTC.

V and J are TRBV5-1 and TRBJ2-7; 10 positions match TRBD1. Germline V lookup: CDR1 SGHRS, CDR2 YFSETQ. The V gene end was trimmed by 5 bases and the J gene end by 7 bases; junction bases not matched to a gene: 6. This CDR3 is built from 13 residues. CDR3 protein: CASRPTGGWEQYF. DNA for the CDR3: TGCGCCAGCAGGCCGACAGGGGGCTGGGAGCAGTACTTC.

This sequence joins TRBV27 and TRBJ2-2, with D uncertain. V gave up 6 bases and J gave up 7 bases, with 9 bases separating them. Germline-derived CDR1 and CDR2 are MNHEY and SMNVEV (reference sequence). This CDR3 spans 12 amino acids. CDR3: CASSFTGGELFF. The DNA of the CDR3 is TGTGCCAGCAGCTTCACGGGCGGGGAGCTGTTTTTT.

The CDR3 protein is CASSYRWAGVGRAQYF. CDR3 coding DNA: TGTGCCAGCAGTTACAGATGGGCGGGAGTCGGGAGGGCGCAGTATTTT. This rearrangement joins TRBV6-5 to TRBJ2-3, with 8 nucleotides matching TRBD2. The CDR3 sequence is 16 residues long. J gave up 10 bases and V 2 bases, and 14 bases lay outside the gene matches. Per germline, CDR1 MNHEY and CDR2 SVGAGI.

The rearrangement uses TRBV3-1 (or the pseudogene TRBV3-2) and TRBJ2-7; D might be TRBD2 (5 bases). Germline assignment: CDR1 LGHDT and CDR2 YNNKEL (reference sequence). The CDR3 spans 13 residues. Trimming took 5 bases from V and 6 from J, leaving 14 bases between them. This chain's CDR3 is CASSSRVRAEQYF. The CDR3 DNA is TGTGCCAGCAGCTCTCGGGTGAGGGCCGAGCAGTACTTC.

The rearrangement uses TRBV5-1 and TRBJ2-1; 13 nucleotides match TRBD2. Losses at the gene ends were 3 bases for V and 9 bases for J; bases not matched to a gene: 6. Germline V gene data show CDR1 as SGHRS and CDR2 as YFSETQ. This CDR3 is 15 amino acids long. CDR3 sequence (DNA): TGCGCCAGCAGCTCGGGACTAGCGGGAATGGGTGAGCAGTTCTTC. This translates into CASSSGLAGMGEQFF. The whole variable domain, remainder taken from reference TRBV5-1 and TRBJ2-1, is KAGVTQTPRYLIKTRGQQVTLSCSPISGHRSVSWYQQTPGQGLQFLFEYFSETQRNKGNFPGRFSGRQFSNSRSEMNVSTLELGDSALYLCASSSGLAGMGEQFFGPGTRLTVL.